These 16 T cell receptor beta chains were sequenced from one sample in a study of OX40 agonist ivuxolimab in advanced cancers. Profiling relied on immunoSEQ multiplex PCR, and the TCRdb table lists in-frame clones only, not all of them. The sample consists of about 77,000 clones, nearly 90% of them appearing once. The starting material was CD4+ or CD8+ T cells sorted from blood, obtained in a trial of the OX40 agonist ivuxolimab. The origin of the receptors is an adult with an advanced solid tumor such as melanoma, head and neck, liver or kidney cancer.

This rearrangement joins TRBV6-1 to TRBJ2-1, with 11 bases lining up with TRBD2. The CDR3 runs 15 residues. The germline gives CDR1 MNHNS, CDR2 SASEGT. J was trimmed by 4 bases and V by 6 bases; bases with no gene match: 5. Written as DNA, the CDR3 is TGTGCCAGCAGGCCACTAGCGGGAGCGTACAATGAGCAGTTCTTC. Protein sequence: CASRPLAGAYNEQFF.

The rearrangement joins TRBV28 to TRBJ1-1, with a weak D call TRBD1 (6 bases). Germline V gene data show CDR1 as MDHEN and CDR2 as SYDVKM. This CDR3 is 15 amino acids long. The germline V and J ends were trimmed by 8 bases and 0 bases, with 16 bases remaining between them. CDR3 bases: TGTGCCAGCGACTTAACCGGACAGATGAACACTGAAGCTTTCTTT. This encodes CASDLTGQMNTEAFF.

The V call is TRBV19, the J call TRBJ1-4; D is uncertain. In germline, CDR1 is LNHDA, CDR2 SQIVND (reference sequence). The CDR3 consists of 18 residues. Between the trimmed V and J ends, which lost 5 bases and 0 bases, there was a span of 19 bases. The CDR3 nucleotides are TGTGCCAGTAGTCAAAAAGGTTCTATCTTTGCAACTAATGAAAAACTGTTTTTT. It codes for CASSQKGSIFATNEKLFF.

The chain is built from TRBV5-1 and TRBJ2-2; D not resolved. The CDR3 consists of 14 residues. Germline assignment: CDR1 SGHRS and CDR2 YFSETQ. Trimming stripped 4 bases from V and 5 bases from J, with 12 bases between. The CDR3 is CASSPRQTTGELFF. As DNA, the CDR3 is TGCGCCAGCAGCCCCAGGCAGACGACCGGGGAGCTGTTTTTT.

The chain joins TRBV11-2 to TRBJ1-1; no definite D call. V dropped 5 bases and J dropped 1 base, with 11 bases sitting between them. CDR3 length equals 14 residues. Germline V gene data show CDR1 as SGHAT and CDR2 as FQNNGV. The CDR3 spells CASSLFPANTEAFF. The CDR3 nucleotides read TGTGCCAGCAGCCTTTTCCCCGCGAACACTGAAGCTTTCTTT.

A single count supports this clone. This chain connects TRBV7-6 to TRBJ2-7; 7 bases are a match to TRBD2. The CDR3 contains 18 residues. Germline values: CDR1 SGHVS, CDR2 FNYEAQ. J lost 3 bases, V lost 4 bases, and 18 bases had no gene match. The CDR3 DNA follows: TGTGCCAGCAGCTCGGTGGGGGGGACCGGGTCCCGAGGCTACGAGCAGTACTTC. Translating it yields CASSSVGGTGSRGYEQYF.

The chain uses TRBV4-1 and TRBJ2-2; D not resolved. The CDR3 is 14 residues long. Germline V gene data show CDR1 as MGHRA and CDR2 as YSYEKL. Trimming pared 2 bases from V and 7 bases from J, leaving 11 bases between. Here the CDR3 DNA reads TGCGCCAGCAGCCAACACCCGATAGACGGGGAGCTGTTTTTT. It yields the protein CASSQHPIDGELFF.

The genes are TRBV11-2 and TRBJ1-4, with a possible D match to TRBD1 (6 bases). Germline assignment: CDR1 SGHAT and CDR2 FQNNGV. The V end was cut by 5 bases, the J end by 0 bases, with 16 bases between. The CDR3 consists of 17 residues. CDR3 in amino acids: CASSIGTTGSTNEKLFF. CDR3 coding DNA: TGTGCCAGCAGCATAGGGACTACAGGGTCAACTAATGAAAAACTGTTTTTT.

The V gene is TRBV6-1, the J gene TRBJ2-5; D call uncertain. Matching the DNA end better, TRBJ2-7 makes the J call doubtful. CDR3 length: 14 amino acids. CDR1 and CDR2 from the germline V gene are MNHNS and SASEGT. The CDR3 DNA follows: TGTGCCAGCAGTTTCGACTCTGGCAACTCCGAGCAGTACTTC. This codes for CASSFDSGNSEQYF.

The V call is TRBV18, the J call TRBJ1-1, with TRBD1 as a possible D gene (6 bases). The CDR3 has 15 residues. Trimming shortened V by 6 bases and J by 1 base, and 15 bases separated the two germline ends. Germline CDR1 reads KGHSH; CDR2 reads LQKENI. The CDR3 coding sequence is TGTGCCAGCTCCCCCCCGGGACAAAAGAACACTGAAGCTTTCTTT. Protein product: CASSPPGQKNTEAFF.

The V call is TRBV6-5, the J call TRBJ2-7; D is ambiguous. From germline, CDR1 is MNHEY and CDR2 SVGAGI. There are 13 residues in the CDR3. Trimming took off 6 bases at V and 7 bases at J, with 16 bases between the two ends. DNA for the CDR3: TGTGCCAGCAGGCTCGGGCCGAACAGAGAGCAGTACTTC. Translating gives CASRLGPNREQYF.

V usage is TRBV11-1 and J usage is TRBJ2-4; TRBD2 agrees at 8 bases. CDR3 length: 14 residues. CDR1 is SGHAT, CDR2 FQDESV, per germline (reference sequence). V was pared by 8 bases and J by 8 bases, with 11 bases of the junction left unmatched. The CDR3 here is CASGTSGGPDIQYF. In DNA form, the CDR3 reads TGTGCCAGCGGGACGTCGGGAGGGCCTGACATTCAGTACTTC.

This clone was recorded a few times. The chain has TRBV2 and TRBJ1-2, with 9 bases fitting TRBD1. Germline V gene lookup returns CDR1 SNHLY and CDR2 FYNNEI. This CDR3 is built from 14 residues. J was trimmed by 6 bases and V by 5 bases; bases with no gene match: 7. CDR3 sequence (DNA): TGTGCCAGCAGTCGGGACAGGGAAGGGGATGGCTACACCTTC. It translates to CASSRDREGDGYTF.

The chain joins TRBV27 to TRBJ2-3, with TRBD2 matching over 12 bases. The germline V gene has CDR1 MNHEY and CDR2 SMNVEV (reference sequence). This CDR3 is 16 amino acids long. J lost 8 bases, V lost 4 bases, and 10 bases had no gene match. CDR3 nucleotide sequence: TGTGCCAGCAGTTCCACTCCTAGCGGGGGGGCGGCTACGCAGTATTTT. Its translation is CASSSTPSGGAATQYF.

This chain uses TRBV6-6 with TRBJ2-1, with 11 bases fitting TRBD1. Germline CDR1 reads MNHNY; CDR2 reads SVGAGI (reference sequence). The V gene end was trimmed by 3 bases and the J gene end by 4 bases; junction bases not matched to a gene: 2. The CDR3 sequence is 15 residues long. CDR3 region: CASSYGTGGYNEQFF. DNA for the CDR3: TGTGCCAGCAGTTATGGGACAGGGGGTTACAATGAGCAGTTCTTC.

The rearrangement uses TRBV28 and TRBJ2-2; 7 bases align to TRBD1. Germline CDR1 MDHEN, CDR2 SYDVKM. The length of the CDR3 is 14 residues. The trim removed 8 bases at V and 0 bases at J, leaving 3 bases unmatched. The CDR3 nucleotides read TGTGCCAGCTACGGGACAGCGAACACCGGGGAGCTGTTTTTT. It is translated as CASYGTANTGELFF.